This T cell receptor beta chain was captured by sequencing in a study of hypomethylating agent response in myelodysplastic syndrome. Whole-study results and caveats: Richness, rarefaction diversity and clonality did not change significantly after hypomethylating treatment.

Data came from immunoSEQ multiplex PCR; TCRdb stores just in-frame clones and leaves some out. The sample lists over a thousand clones, about 87% seen once, with roughly 17% in the top ten. Worth noting for this clone: The antigen remains unidentified.

Germline V gene data show CDR1 as SGHTA and CDR2 as FQGNSA. Deletions cut 5 bases from V and 6 bases from J, with 20 bases between. CDR3 length: 15 amino acids. Sample: bone marrow, taken before or after starting hypomethylating agent treatment for myelodysplastic syndrome (not recorded which). The receptor was derived from a human donor with myelodysplastic syndrome. The chain uses TRBV7-2 and TRBJ2-7, with D possibly being TRBD2 (6 bases). The CDR3 reads CASSPRLGLAREQYF. For the CDR3, the DNA is TGTGCCAGCAGCCCAAGACTAGGCCTTGCTCGCGAGCAGTACTTC. Based on the CDR3 plus reference TRBV7-2 and TRBJ2-7, the full variable domain is GAGVSQSPSNKVTEKGKDVELRCDPISGHTALYWYRQSLGQGLEFLIYFQGNSAPDKSGLPSDRFSAERTGGSVSTLTIQRTQQEDSAVYLCASSPRLGLAREQYFGPGTRLTVT.